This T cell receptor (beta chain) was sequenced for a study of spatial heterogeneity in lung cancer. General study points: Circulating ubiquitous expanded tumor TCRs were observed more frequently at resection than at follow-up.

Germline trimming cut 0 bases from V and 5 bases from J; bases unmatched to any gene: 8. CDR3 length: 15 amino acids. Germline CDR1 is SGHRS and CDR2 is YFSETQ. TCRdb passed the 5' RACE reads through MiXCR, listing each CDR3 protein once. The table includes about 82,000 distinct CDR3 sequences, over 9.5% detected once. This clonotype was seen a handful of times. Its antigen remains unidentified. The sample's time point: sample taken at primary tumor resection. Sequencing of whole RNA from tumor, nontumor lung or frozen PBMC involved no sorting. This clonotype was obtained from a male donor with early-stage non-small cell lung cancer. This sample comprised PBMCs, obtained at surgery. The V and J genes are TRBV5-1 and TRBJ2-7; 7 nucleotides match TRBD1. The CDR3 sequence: CASSLGDREPHEQYF. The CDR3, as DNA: TGCGCCAGCAGCTTGGGCGACAGGGAGCCCCACGAGCAGTACTTC.